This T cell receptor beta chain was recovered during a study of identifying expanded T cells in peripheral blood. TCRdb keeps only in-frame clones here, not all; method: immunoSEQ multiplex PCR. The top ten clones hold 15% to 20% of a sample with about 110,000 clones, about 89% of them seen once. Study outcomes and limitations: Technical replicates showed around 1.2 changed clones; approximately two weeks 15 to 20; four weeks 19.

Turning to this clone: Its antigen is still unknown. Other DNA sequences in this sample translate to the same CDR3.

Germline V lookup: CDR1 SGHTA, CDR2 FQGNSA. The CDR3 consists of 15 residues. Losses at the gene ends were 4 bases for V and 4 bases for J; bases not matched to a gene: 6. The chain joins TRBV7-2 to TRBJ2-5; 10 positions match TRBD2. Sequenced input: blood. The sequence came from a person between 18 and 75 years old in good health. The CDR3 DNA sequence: TGTGCCAGCAGCTACCAGCGGGGGGGCGGAGAGACCCAGTACTTC. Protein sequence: CASSYQRGGGETQYF.